This T cell receptor beta chain was profiled in a study of regulatory T cells in long-lasting Graves disease. Study-level results: Persistent disease was associated with favored TRBV28 usage and with favored use of TRBJ1-2 and TRBJ2-5.

Building the TCR beta libraries relied on iRepertoire HTBI primers, and CDR3 regions underwent Arm-PCR. In TCRdb, the multiplex PCR reads were re-called with MiXCR into one record per CDR3 protein. Of 240,000 or so distinct CDR3 sequences listed, around 20% are singletons. The time point is: newly diagnosed GD, antithyroid drugs for less than 3 months. Following extraction of RNA from PBMCs, that RNA was used to make the TCR library. From each patient, roughly 10 milliliters of peripheral blood was drawn and collected into an EDTA anticoagulant tube. With 0 bases removed from V and 6 bases from J, the gap between germline ends came to 11 bases. CDR3 length equals 15 residues. The germline CDR1 and CDR2 sequences are MNHEY and SVGAGI. This clonotype was recorded at least ten times. Its antigen remains unknown.

The V gene is TRBV6-5, the J gene TRBJ2-2, with D uncertain. This sequence was found in a female donor with Graves disease. This sample comprised peripheral blood mononuclear cells (PBMCs), obtained at new diagnosis, from a patient treated with antithyroid drugs. CDR3 sequence (DNA): TGTGCCAGCAGTTACTCCCCCTTTGAGTCCGGGGAGCTGTTTTTT. Its protein product is CASSYSPFESGELFF.